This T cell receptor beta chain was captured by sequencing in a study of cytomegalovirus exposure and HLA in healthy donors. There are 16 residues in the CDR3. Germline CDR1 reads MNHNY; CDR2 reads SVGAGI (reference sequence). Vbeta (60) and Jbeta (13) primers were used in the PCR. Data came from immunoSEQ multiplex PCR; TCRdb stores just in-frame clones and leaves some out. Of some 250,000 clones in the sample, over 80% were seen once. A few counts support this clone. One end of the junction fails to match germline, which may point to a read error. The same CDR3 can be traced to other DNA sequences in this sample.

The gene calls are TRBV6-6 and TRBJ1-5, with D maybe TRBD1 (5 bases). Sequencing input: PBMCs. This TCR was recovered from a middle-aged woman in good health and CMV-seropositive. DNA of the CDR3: TGTGCCAGCAGCTACTCGTCAGGAGACAGATATCAGCCCCAGCATTTT. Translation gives CASSYSSGDRYQPQHF.